These 19 T cell receptor beta chains originate from one sample sequenced in a study of blood T cell repertoires in COVID-19. Clones were read by immunoSEQ multiplex PCR, and TCRdb kept only the in-frame ones, dropping some. The sample holds more than 200,000 clones, about 88% seen once. The source material was peripheral blood. Receptors originate from a woman in her forties who had recovered from COVID-19.

V is TRBV6-5 and J is TRBJ1-1; D remains ambiguous. Germline assignment: CDR1 MNHEY and CDR2 SVGAGI. V lost 5 bases to trimming and J lost 6 bases, with 10 bases between them. The CDR3 consists of 12 residues. CDR3 in amino acids: CASSNAGAEAFF. The CDR3 DNA reads TGTGCCAGCAGTAATGCCGGGGCTGAAGCTTTCTTT.

The J gene is TRBJ1-6, the V gene TRBV7-2, with TRBD1 matching over 7 bases. This CDR3 is 16 amino acids long. Trimming at V came to 5 bases and at J to 7 bases, leaving 11 bases not matched to a gene. Germline V gene data show CDR1 as SGHTA and CDR2 as FQGNSA. This chain's CDR3 is CASSLMTGQKNSPLHF. In DNA, the CDR3 is TGTGCCAGCAGCCTAATGACAGGGCAGAAAAATTCACCCCTCCACTTT.

This chain uses TRBV9 with TRBJ1-3; TRBD1 matches at 7 bases. There are 15 residues in the CDR3. Germline CDR1 is SGDLS and CDR2 is YYNGEE. The V and J ends lost 0 bases and 1 base, in that order; junction bases with no gene match: 1. This chain's CDR3 is CASSVGDSSGNTIYF. The CDR3 coding sequence is TGTGCCAGCAGCGTAGGGGACAGTTCTGGAAACACCATATATTTT. Looking up the rest from reference TRBV9 and TRBJ1-3 gives the full variable domain: DSGVTQTPKHLITATGQRVTLRCSPRSGDLSVYWYQQSLDQGLQFLIQYYNGEERAKGNILERFSAQQFPDLHSELNLSSLELGDSALYFCASSVGDSSGNTIYFGEGSWLTVV.

The chain carries TRBV7-2 and TRBJ1-2; D perhaps matches TRBD1 (6 bases). The V and J ends lost 6 bases and 5 bases respectively, with 16 bases between them. The CDR3 covers 14 residues. The V gene's germline CDR1 is SGHTA and CDR2 FQGNSA. This CDR3 is CASSQTGFSYGYTF. DNA for the CDR3: TGTGCCAGCAGTCAAACAGGGTTCTCTTATGGCTACACCTTC.

A single count supports this clone. The rearrangement links TRBV7-2 to TRBJ1-5, with 7 bases fitting TRBD1. The germline gives CDR1 SGHTA, CDR2 FQGNSA. The CDR3 spans 13 residues. V lost 2 bases, J lost 7 bases, and 2 bases stayed unmatched. The CDR3 spells CASSLRQGQPQHF. CDR3 DNA sequence: TGTGCCAGCAGCTTAAGACAGGGCCAGCCCCAGCATTTT.

The gene calls are TRBV27 and TRBJ2-7; TRBD1 matches at 10 bases. The CDR3 contains 15 residues. J lost 6 bases, V lost 5 bases, and 10 bases had no gene match. The germline gives CDR1 MNHEY, CDR2 SMNVEV (reference sequence). The CDR3 here is CASSRQGASFIEQYF. CDR3 in DNA: TGTGCCAGCAGTCGACAGGGGGCGTCTTTTATCGAGCAGTACTTC.

CDR3 DNA: TGTGCCAGTAGTAGGGGGAGGCAGCTCTCCTACAATGAGCAGTTCTTC. It specifies CASSRGRQLSYNEQFF. This chain uses TRBV19 with TRBJ2-1; D possibly corresponds to TRBD2 (6 bases). CDR1 and CDR2 from the germline V gene are LNHDA and SQIVND (reference sequence). The CDR3 runs 16 residues. V gave up 4 bases and J gave up 0 bases, with 13 bases separating them.

The rearrangement links TRBV4-1 to TRBJ1-1, with TRBD1 as a possible D gene (5 bases). This CDR3 region has 15 residues. The germline CDR1 and CDR2 sequences are MGHRA and YSYEKL. The V end was cut by 1 base, the J end by 4 bases, with 13 bases between. CDR3: CASSQVPRGGTEAFF. As DNA, the CDR3 is TGCGCCAGCAGCCAAGTTCCAAGGGGAGGCACTGAAGCTTTCTTT.

This chain links TRBV28 with TRBJ2-7, with a tentative D call TRBD2 (5 bases). V was trimmed by 11 bases and J by 3 bases, leaving 14 bases between them. The germline CDR1 and CDR2 sequences are MDHEN and SYDVKM. The CDR3 has 12 amino acids. In DNA form, the CDR3 reads TGTGCCTCCCGGACTTTCCGCTACGAGCAGTACTTC. This gives the protein CASRTFRYEQYF.

This chain joins TRBV7-6 and TRBJ2-7; D remains unclear. The V end was cut by 5 bases, the J end by 5 bases, with 10 bases between. The germline gives CDR1 SGHVS, CDR2 FNYEAQ. The CDR3 covers 12 residues. This chain's CDR3 is CASSATRNEQYF. CDR3 in DNA: TGTGCCAGCAGCGCGACCAGGAACGAGCAGTACTTC.

V and J are TRBV6-5 and TRBJ1-2; D is perhaps TRBD1 (5 bases). Germline values: CDR1 MNHEY, CDR2 SVGAGI. CDR3 length: 14 residues. V lost 8 bases to trimming and J lost 3 bases, with 16 bases between them. CDR3 sequence (DNA): TGTGCCAGCCGTCAGCAGGGATTATACTATGGCTACACCTTC. It is translated as CASRQQGLYYGYTF.

The chain is built from TRBV7-2 and TRBJ2-7; 12 bases match TRBD2. The ends lost 5 bases at V and 5 bases at J; junction bases unmatched: 7. The CDR3 sequence is 15 residues long. Germline loops: CDR1 SGHTA, CDR2 FQGNSA. The CDR3 bases are TGTGCCAGCAGCCCCCGGACTAGCGGGATCGACGAGCAGTACTTC. It encodes CASSPRTSGIDEQYF.

This clone was detected only once. The chain employs TRBV5-1 and TRBJ1-2, with TRBD1 as a possible D gene (5 bases). The germline V gene encodes CDR1 SGHRS and CDR2 YFSETQ. The V end was cut by 0 bases, the J end by 5 bases, with 23 bases between. This CDR3 contains 18 residues. This CDR3 is CASSLESAGRGTGYGYTF. CDR3 sequence (DNA): TGCGCCAGCAGCTTGGAATCGGCAGGGAGAGGGACTGGGTATGGCTACACCTTC.

The chain recombines TRBV4-1 with TRBJ2-3; 11 bases agree with TRBD2. J lost 4 bases, V lost 3 bases, and 6 bases had no gene match. Germline assignment: CDR1 MGHRA and CDR2 YSYEKL. The CDR3 is made up of 16 amino acids. CDR3 region: CASSHVSGGAADTQYF. For the CDR3, the DNA is TGCGCCAGCAGCCATGTTAGCGGGGGGGCGGCAGATACGCAGTATTTT.

CDR3: CASSIQGSIRTGELFF. DNA of the CDR3: TGTGCCAGCAGCATACAGGGATCAATCAGAACCGGGGAGCTGTTTTTT. J is TRBJ2-2 and V is TRBV11-2; D is possibly TRBD1 (6 bases). Trimming removed 5 bases at V and 5 bases at J, with 18 bases between. The CDR3 spans 16 residues. The V gene's germline CDR1 is SGHAT and CDR2 FQNNGV.

The chain is built from TRBV19 and TRBJ2-2; TRBD2 aligns across 10 bases. After removal of 4 bases from V and 7 bases from J, the junction contained 9 bases not matched to a gene. Germline assignment: CDR1 LNHDA and CDR2 SQIVND (reference sequence). The CDR3 contains 16 residues. The CDR3, as DNA: TGTGCCAGTAGTACCTCTAGCGGGAGTAACGGCGGGGAGCTGTTTTTT. This encodes CASSTSSGSNGGELFF.

CDR3 DNA sequence: TGTGCCAGTAGTATCGATCAGGGTACCTCTGGGGCCAACGTCCTGACTTTC. As protein: CASSIDQGTSGANVLTF. The chain carries TRBV19 and TRBJ2-6, with a tentative D call TRBD1 (5 bases). This CDR3 is built from 17 residues. CDR1 is LNHDA, CDR2 SQIVND, per germline (reference sequence). Trimming removed 3 bases from V and 0 bases from J, with 12 bases in between.

This clone was observed a handful of times. The gene calls are TRBV24-1 and TRBJ1-2, with D unclear. This CDR3 is built from 12 residues. CDR1 and CDR2 from the germline V gene are KGHDR and SFDVKD. The V gene lost 4 bases and the J gene lost 9 bases, with 11 bases spanning the gap. The chain's CDR3 is CATSDNSIRYTF. The CDR3 DNA follows: TGTGCCACCAGTGACAACTCTATACGCTACACCTTC.

The V and J genes are TRBV18 and TRBJ1-5, with TRBD1 matching 9 bases. Germline V gene lookup returns CDR1 KGHSH and CDR2 LQKENI. With 3 bases clipped from V and 6 bases from J, the junction kept 6 bases outside the gene matches. This CDR3 spans 15 amino acids. The CDR3 reads CASSPDRGRSQPQHF. The DNA of the CDR3 is TGTGCCAGCTCACCGGACAGGGGAAGAAGTCAGCCCCAGCATTTT.